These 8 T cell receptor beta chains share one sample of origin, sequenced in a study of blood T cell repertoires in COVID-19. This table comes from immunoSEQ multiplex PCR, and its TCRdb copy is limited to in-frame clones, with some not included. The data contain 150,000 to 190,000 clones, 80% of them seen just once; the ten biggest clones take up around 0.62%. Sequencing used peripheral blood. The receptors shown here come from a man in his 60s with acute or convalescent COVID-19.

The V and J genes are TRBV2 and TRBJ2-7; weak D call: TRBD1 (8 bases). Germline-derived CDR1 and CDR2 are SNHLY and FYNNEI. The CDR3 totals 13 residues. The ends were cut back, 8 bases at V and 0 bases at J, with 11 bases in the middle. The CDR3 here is CASHRGGSYEQYF. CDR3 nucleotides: TGTGCCAGCCACAGGGGGGGCTCCTACGAGCAGTACTTC.

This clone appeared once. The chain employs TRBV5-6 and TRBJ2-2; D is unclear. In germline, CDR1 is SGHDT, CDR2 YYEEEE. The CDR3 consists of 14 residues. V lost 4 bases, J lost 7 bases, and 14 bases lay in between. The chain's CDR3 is CASSHSGTLGELFF. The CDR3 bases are TGTGCCAGCAGCCATTCAGGCACCCTCGGGGAGCTGTTTTTT.

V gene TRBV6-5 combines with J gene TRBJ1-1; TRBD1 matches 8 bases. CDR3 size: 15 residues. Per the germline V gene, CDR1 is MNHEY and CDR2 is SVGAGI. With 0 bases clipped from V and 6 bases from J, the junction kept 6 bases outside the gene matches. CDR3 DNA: TGTGCCAGCAGTTACTCCCGGACACAGGGGGCTGAAGCTTTCTTT. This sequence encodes CASSYSRTQGAEAFF.

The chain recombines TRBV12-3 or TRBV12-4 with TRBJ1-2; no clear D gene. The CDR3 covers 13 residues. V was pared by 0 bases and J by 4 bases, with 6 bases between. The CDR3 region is CASSLAAVYGYTF. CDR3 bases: TGTGCCAGCAGTTTAGCGGCAGTCTATGGCTACACCTTC.

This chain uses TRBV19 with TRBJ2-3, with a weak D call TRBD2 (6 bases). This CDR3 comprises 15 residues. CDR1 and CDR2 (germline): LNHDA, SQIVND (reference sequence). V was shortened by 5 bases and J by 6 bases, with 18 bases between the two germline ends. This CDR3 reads CASSSRALGRDTQYF. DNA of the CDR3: TGTGCCAGTAGTTCCCGGGCCCTGGGGAGGGATACGCAGTATTTT.

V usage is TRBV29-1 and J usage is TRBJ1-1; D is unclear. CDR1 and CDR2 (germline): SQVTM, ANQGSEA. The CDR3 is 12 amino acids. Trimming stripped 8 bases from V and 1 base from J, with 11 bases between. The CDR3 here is CSTSGKNTEAFF. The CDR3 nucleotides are TGCAGCACCTCGGGGAAGAACACTGAAGCTTTCTTT.

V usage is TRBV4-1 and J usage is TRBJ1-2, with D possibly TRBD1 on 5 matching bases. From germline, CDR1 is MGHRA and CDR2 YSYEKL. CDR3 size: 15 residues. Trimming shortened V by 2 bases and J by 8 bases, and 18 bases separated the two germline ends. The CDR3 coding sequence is TGCGCCAGCAGCCAACTAGGGGTAGTTGGCGGAGGCTACACCTTC. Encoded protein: CASSQLGVVGGGYTF.

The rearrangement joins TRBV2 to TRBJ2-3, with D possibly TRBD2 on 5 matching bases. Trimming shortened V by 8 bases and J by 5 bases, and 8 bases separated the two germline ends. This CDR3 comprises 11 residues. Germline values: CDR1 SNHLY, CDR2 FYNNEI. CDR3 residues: CASGREDTQYF. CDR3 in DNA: TGTGCCAGCGGGAGAGAAGATACGCAGTATTTT.